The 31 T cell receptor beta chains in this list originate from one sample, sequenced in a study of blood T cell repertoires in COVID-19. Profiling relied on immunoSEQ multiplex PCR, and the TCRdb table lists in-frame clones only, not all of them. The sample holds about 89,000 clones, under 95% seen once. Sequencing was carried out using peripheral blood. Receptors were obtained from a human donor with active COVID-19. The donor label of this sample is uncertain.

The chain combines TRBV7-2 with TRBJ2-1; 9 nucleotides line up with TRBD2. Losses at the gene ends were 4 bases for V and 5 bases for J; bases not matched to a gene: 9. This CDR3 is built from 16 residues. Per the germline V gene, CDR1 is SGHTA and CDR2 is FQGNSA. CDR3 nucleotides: TGTGCCAGCAGCTCCCGGACTAGCGACATCCACAATGAGCAGTTCTTC. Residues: CASSSRTSDIHNEQFF.

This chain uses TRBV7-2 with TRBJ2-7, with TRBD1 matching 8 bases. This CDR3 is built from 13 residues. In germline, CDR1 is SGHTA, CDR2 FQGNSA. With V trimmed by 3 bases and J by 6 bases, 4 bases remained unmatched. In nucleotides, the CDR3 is TGTGCCAGCAGCTTCGACAGGGGAAGCGAGCAGTACTTC. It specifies CASSFDRGSEQYF.

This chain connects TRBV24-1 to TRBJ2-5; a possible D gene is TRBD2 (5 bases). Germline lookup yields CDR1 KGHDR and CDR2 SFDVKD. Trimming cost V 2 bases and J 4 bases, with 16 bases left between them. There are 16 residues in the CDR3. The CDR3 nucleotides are TGTGCCACCAGTGATTCAAGTCCTGAGGGCTTAGAGACCCAGTACTTC. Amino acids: CATSDSSPEGLETQYF.

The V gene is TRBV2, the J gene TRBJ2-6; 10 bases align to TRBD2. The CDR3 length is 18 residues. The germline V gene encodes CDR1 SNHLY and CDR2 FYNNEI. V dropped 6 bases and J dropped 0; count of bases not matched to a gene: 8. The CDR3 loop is CASRQPSGGSSGANVLTF. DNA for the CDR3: TGTGCCAGCAGACAGCCTAGCGGGGGCTCCTCTGGGGCCAACGTCCTGACTTTC.

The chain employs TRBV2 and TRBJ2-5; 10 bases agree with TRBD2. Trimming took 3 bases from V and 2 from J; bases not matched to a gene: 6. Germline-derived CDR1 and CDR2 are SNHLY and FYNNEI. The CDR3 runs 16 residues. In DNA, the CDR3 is TGTGCCAGCAGTGAGGAATTAGCGGGGGGTCAAGAGACCCAGTACTTC. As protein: CASSEELAGGQETQYF.

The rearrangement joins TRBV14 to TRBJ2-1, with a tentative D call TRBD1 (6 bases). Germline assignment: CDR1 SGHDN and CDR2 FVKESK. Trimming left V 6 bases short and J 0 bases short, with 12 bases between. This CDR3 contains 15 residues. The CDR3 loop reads CASRATGSSYNEQFF. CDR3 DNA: TGTGCCAGCAGGGCCACAGGGAGCTCCTACAATGAGCAGTTCTTC.

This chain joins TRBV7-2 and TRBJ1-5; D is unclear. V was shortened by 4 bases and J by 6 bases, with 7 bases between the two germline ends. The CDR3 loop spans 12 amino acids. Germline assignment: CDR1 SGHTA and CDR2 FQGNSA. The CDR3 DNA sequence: TGTGCCAGCAGCTCCAGCGGTCAGCCCCAGCATTTT. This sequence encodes CASSSSGQPQHF.

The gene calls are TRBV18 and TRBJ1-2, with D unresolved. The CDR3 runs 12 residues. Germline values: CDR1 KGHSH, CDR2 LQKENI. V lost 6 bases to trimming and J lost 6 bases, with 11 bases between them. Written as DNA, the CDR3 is TGTGCCAGCTCCCCGCCTTCGGATGGCTACACCTTC. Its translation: CASSPPSDGYTF.

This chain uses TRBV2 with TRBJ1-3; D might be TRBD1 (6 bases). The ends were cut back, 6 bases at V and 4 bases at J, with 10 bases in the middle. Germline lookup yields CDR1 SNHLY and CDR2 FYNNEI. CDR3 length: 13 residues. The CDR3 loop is CASRRQEGNTIYF. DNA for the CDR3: TGTGCCAGCAGAAGACAGGAAGGAAACACCATATATTTT. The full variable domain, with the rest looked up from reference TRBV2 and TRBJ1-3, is EPEVTQTPSHQVTQMGQEVILRCVPISNHLYFYWYRQILGQKVEFLVSFYNNEISEKSEIFDDQFSVERPDGSNFTLKIRSTKLEDSAMYFCASRRQEGNTIYFGEGSWLTVV.

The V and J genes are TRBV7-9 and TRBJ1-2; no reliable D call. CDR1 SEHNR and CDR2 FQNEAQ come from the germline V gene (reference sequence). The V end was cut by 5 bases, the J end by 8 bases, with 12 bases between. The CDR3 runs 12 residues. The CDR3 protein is CASSPAPVGYTF. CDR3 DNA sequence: TGTGCCAGCAGCCCCGCGCCCGTGGGCTACACCTTC. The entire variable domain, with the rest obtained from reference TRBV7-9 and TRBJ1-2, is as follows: DTGVSQNPRHKITKRGQNVTFRCDPISEHNRLYWYRQTLGQGPEFLTYFQNEAQLEKSRLLSDRFSAERPKGSFSTLEIQRTEQGDSAMYLCASSPAPVGYTFGSGTRLTVV.

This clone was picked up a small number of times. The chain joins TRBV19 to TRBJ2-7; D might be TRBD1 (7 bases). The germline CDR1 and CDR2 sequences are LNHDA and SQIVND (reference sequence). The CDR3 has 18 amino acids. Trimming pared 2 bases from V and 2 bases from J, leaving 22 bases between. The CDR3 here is CASSIIPRGASSTYEQYF. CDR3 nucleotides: TGTGCCAGTAGTATAATCCCCAGGGGGGCCTCCTCCACCTACGAGCAGTACTTC.

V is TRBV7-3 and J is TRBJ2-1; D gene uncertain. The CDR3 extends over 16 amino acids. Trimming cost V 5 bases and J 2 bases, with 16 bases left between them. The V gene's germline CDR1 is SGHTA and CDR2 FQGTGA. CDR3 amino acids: CASSRPGSSPYNEQFF. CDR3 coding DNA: TGTGCCAGCAGCCGACCTGGTTCTAGTCCCTACAATGAGCAGTTCTTC.

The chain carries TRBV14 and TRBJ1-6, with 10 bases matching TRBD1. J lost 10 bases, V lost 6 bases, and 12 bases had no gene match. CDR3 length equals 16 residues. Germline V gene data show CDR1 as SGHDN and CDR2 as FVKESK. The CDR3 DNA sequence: TGTGCCAGCAGGCTTGCCGGGACAGGGGTCTTCTCACCCCTCCACTTT. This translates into CASRLAGTGVFSPLHF. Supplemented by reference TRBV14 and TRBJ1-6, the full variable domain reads EAGVTQFPSHSVIEKGQTVTLRCDPISGHDNLYWYRRVMGKEIKFLLHFVKESKQDESGMPNNRFLAERTGGTYSTLKVQPAELEDSGVYFCASRLAGTGVFSPLHFGNGTRLTVT.

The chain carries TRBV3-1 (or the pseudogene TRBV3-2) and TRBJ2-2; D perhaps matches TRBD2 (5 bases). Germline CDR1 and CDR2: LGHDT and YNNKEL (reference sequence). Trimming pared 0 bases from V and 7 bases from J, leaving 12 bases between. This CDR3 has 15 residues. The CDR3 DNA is TGTGCCAGCAGCCAAGATCTGAGTGGGAGCGGGGAGCTGTTTTTT. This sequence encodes CASSQDLSGSGELFF.

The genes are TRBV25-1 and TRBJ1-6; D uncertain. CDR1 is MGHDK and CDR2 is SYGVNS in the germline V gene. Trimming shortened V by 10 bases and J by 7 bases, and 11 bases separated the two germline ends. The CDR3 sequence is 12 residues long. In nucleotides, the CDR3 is TGTGCCACCAGGCAGACAAATTCACCCCTCCACTTT. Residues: CATRQTNSPLHF.

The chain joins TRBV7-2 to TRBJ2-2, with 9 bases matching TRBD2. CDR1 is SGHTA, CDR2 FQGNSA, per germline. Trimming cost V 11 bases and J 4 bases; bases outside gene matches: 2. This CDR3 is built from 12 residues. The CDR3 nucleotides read TGTGCCGCGGGGGGGGCCACCGGGGAGCTGTTTTTT. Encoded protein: CAAGGATGELFF.

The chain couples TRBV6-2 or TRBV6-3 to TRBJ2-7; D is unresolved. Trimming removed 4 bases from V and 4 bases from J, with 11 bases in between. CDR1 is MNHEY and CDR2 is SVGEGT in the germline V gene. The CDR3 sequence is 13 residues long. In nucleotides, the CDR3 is TGTGCCAGCAGTTTAAGACTCTCGTACGAGCAGTACTTC. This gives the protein CASSLRLSYEQYF.

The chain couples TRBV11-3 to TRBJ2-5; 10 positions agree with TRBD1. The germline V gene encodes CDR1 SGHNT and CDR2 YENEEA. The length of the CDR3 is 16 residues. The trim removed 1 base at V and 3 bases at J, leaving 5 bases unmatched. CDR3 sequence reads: CASSLGTGTGEETQYF. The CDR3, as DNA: TGTGCCAGCAGCTTAGGCACCGGGACAGGGGAAGAGACCCAGTACTTC.

The CDR3 DNA reads as TGTGCCACCAAGCAGCCCCGACAGGGGAGGGGATGGGGTAGCGGGGGGTACGAGCAGTACTTC. This translates into CATKQPRQGRGWGSGGYEQYF. The chain is built from TRBV21-1 and TRBJ2-7; TRBD2 is the table's D call, not checked against the DNA. TRBV21-1 is an annotated pseudogene. The CDR3 runs to 21 residues.

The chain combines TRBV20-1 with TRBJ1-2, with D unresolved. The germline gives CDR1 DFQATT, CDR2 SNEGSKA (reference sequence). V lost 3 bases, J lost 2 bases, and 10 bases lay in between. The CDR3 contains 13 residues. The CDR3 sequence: CSASQVSNYGYTF. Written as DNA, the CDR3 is TGCAGTGCTAGTCAGGTATCCAACTATGGCTACACCTTC.

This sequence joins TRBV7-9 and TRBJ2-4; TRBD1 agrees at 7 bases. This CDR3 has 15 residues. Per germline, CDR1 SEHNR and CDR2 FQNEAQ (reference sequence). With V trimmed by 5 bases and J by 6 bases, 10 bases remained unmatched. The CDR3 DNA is TGTGCCAGCAGCCCACCGACAGGGTACAGAAACATTCAGTACTTC. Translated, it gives CASSPPTGYRNIQYF.

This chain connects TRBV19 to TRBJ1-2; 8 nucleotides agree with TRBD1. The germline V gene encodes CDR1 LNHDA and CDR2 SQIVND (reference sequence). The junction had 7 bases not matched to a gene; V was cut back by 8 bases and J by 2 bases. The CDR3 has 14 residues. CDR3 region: CASGRQGINYGYTF. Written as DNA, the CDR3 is TGTGCCAGTGGAAGACAGGGGATAAACTATGGCTACACCTTC. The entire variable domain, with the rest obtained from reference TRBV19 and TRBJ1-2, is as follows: DGGITQSPKYLFRKEGQNVTLSCEQNLNHDAMYWYRQDPGQGLRLIYYSQIVNDFQKGDIAEGYSVSREKKESFPLTVTSAQKNPTAFYLCASGRQGINYGYTFGSGTRLTVV.

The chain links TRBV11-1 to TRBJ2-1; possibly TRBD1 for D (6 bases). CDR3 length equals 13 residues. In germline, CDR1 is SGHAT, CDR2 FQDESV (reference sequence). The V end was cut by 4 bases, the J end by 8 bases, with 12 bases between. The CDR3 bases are TGTGCCAGCAGCTCAGCAGGGGCGGATGAGCAGTTCTTC. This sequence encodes CASSSAGADEQFF.

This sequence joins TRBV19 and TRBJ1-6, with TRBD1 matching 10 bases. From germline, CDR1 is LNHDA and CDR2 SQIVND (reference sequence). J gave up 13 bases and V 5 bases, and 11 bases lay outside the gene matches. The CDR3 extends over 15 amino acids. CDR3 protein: CASSPRTGGSTPLHF. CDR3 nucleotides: TGTGCCAGTAGTCCCCGGACAGGGGGATCGACCCCCCTCCACTTT. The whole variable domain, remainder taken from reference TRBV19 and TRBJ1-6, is DGGITQSPKYLFRKEGQNVTLSCEQNLNHDAMYWYRQDPGQGLRLIYYSQIVNDFQKGDIAEGYSVSREKKESFPLTVTSAQKNPTAFYLCASSPRTGGSTPLHFGNGTRLTVT.

The CDR3 sequence is CASSPLPGRGMNTEAFF. The CDR3 nucleotides read TGTGCCAGCAGCCCCCTTCCGGGCAGGGGCATGAACACTGAAGCTTTCTTT. V usage is TRBV7-2 and J usage is TRBJ1-1; D perhaps matches TRBD1 (6 bases). The CDR3 sequence is 17 residues long. Between the trimmed V and J ends, which lost 5 bases and 0 bases, there was a span of 19 bases. Germline CDR1 is SGHTA and CDR2 is FQGNSA. Full variable domain (remainder filled in from reference TRBV7-2 and TRBJ1-1): GAGVSQSPSNKVTEKGKDVELRCDPISGHTALYWYRQSLGQGLEFLIYFQGNSAPDKSGLPSDRFSAERTGGSVSTLTIQRTQQEDSAVYLCASSPLPGRGMNTEAFFGQGTRLTVV.

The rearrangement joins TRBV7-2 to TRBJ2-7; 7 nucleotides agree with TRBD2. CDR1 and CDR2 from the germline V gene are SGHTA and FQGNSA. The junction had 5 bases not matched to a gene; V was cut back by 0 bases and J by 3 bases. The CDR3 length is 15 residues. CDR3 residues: CASSLASGEIYEQYF. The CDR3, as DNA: TGTGCCAGCAGCTTAGCGAGCGGGGAGATCTACGAGCAGTACTTC.

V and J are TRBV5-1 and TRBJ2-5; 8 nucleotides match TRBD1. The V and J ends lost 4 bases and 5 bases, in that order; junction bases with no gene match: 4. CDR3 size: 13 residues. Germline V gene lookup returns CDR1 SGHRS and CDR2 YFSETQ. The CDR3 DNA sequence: TGCGCCAGCAGCCTTGGGACAGGCGAGACCCAGTACTTC. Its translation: CASSLGTGETQYF.

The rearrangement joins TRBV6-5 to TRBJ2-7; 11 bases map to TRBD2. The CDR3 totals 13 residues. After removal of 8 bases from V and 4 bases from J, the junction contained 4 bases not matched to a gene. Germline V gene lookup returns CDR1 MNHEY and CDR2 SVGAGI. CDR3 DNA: TGTGCCAGCTCGACTAGCGGGGAGTACGAGCAGTACTTC. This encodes CASSTSGEYEQYF.

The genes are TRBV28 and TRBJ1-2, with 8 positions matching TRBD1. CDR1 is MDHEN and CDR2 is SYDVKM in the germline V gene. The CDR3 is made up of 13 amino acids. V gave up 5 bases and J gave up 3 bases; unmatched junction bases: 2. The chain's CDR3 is CASSPTGDYGYTF. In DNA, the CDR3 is TGTGCCAGCAGTCCGACAGGGGACTATGGCTACACCTTC.

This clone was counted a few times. CDR3 DNA: TGCGCCAGCAGCCCCGTACAGGGGGCGGGGGAGCAGTACTTC. This codes for CASSPVQGAGEQYF. This sequence joins TRBV5-1 and TRBJ2-7, with 9 bases identical to TRBD1. The CDR3 runs to 14 residues. V trimming: 4 bases; J trimming: 7 bases; junction bases outside the gene matches: 9. Germline CDR1 reads SGHRS; CDR2 reads YFSETQ.

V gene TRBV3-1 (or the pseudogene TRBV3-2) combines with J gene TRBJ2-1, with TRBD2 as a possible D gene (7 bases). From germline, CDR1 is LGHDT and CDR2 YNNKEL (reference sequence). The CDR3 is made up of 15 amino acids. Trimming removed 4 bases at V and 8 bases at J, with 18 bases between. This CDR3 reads CASSPLGGAVHEQFF. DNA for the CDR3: TGTGCCAGCAGCCCCCTTGGGGGGGCCGTGCATGAGCAGTTCTTC.